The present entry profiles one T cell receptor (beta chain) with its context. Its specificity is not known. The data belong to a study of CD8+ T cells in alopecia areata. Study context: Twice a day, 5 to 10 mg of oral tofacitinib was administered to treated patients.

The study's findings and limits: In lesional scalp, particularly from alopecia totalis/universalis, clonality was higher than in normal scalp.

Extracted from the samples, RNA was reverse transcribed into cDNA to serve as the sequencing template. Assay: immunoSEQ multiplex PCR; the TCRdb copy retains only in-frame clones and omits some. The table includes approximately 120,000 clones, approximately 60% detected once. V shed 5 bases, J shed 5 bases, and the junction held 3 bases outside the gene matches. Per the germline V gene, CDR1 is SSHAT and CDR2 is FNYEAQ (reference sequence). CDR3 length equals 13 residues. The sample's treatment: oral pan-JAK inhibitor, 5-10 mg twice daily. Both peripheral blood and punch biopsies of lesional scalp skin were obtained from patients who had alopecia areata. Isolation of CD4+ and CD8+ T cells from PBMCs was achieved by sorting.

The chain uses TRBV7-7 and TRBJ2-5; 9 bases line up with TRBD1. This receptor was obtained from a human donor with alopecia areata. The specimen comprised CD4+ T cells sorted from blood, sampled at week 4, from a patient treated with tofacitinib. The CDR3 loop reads CASSTDRGETQYF. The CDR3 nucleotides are TGTGCCAGCAGCACCGACAGGGGGGAGACCCAGTACTTC.